This T cell receptor (beta chain) was captured in a study of blood T cell repertoires in COVID-19. Overall study: Whether acute or convalescent, the COVID-19 samples came from the United States, Italy and Spain. Sources were T cells, B-cell-depleted T cells, or PBMCs; the material itself was cDNA or gDNA.

Germline CDR1 and CDR2: KGHDR and SFDVKD. The CDR3 loop spans 12 amino acids. V was trimmed by 12 bases and J by 1 base, leaving 10 bases between them. Under the authors' procedure: Cell counts per sample came from amplifying reference gene primers. Clones were read by immunoSEQ multiplex PCR, and TCRdb kept only the in-frame ones, dropping some. D and trimming were read from the DNA, whereas the V and J calls and clone size are those reported in that table. Of 150,000 to 200,000 clones in the sample, less than 85% were seen once. This clone appeared once. This receptor was identified in a woman aged 80 or over with active or convalescent COVID-19. This chain links TRBV24-1 with TRBJ2-3; D might be TRBD2 (6 bases). Sequencing was carried out using peripheral blood. CDR3 sequence: CAVGGGTDTQYF. The CDR3, as DNA: TGTGCCGTTGGAGGGGGCACAGATACGCAGTATTTT.